One T cell receptor beta chain is described in this entry. Recruits, aged roughly 18 to 89 years, lived in 24 US areas. The CDR3 length is 13 residues. Per germline, CDR1 SGDLS and CDR2 YYNGEE. Trimming pared 3 bases from V and 5 bases from J, leaving 8 bases between. This entry belongs to a study of blood T cell repertoires in COVID-19. Using immunoSEQ multiplex PCR, the repertoire was profiled, and TCRdb retains in-frame clones only, with some absent. The profile shows hundreds of thousands of clones, approximately 90% of them singletons. The chain recombines TRBV9 with TRBJ1-4; D is unclear. The sample comprised PBMCs or T cells enriched from blood (not recorded which). The receptor's source is a man younger than 40 who had recovered from COVID-19. The CDR3 bases are TGTGCCAGCAGCGCGACACCGAATGAAAAACTGTTTTTT. Its translation is CASSATPNEKLFF.